The 24 T cell receptor beta chains listed next were all sequenced from one sample in a study of T cell changes during pregnancy in multiple sclerosis. Method: immunoSEQ multiplex PCR; TCRdb's copy keeps in-frame clones and lacks some. Of 39,000 or so clones in the sample, more than 85% were seen once. The material sequenced was CD8+ T cells from peripheral blood mononuclear cells, taken after pregnancy. The source is a female donor with multiple sclerosis, enrolled in a pregnancy study.

This clone was recorded once. The rearrangement joins TRBV4-2 to TRBJ2-7; 11 bases are a match to TRBD1. Trimming removed 5 bases from V and 2 bases from J; junction bases left unmatched: 2. CDR3 length: 14 residues. Germline CDR1 and CDR2: LGHNA and YNFKEQ. CDR3 region: CASSGGQGAYEQYF. The CDR3 DNA sequence: TGTGCCAGCAGCGGGGGACAGGGGGCCTACGAGCAGTACTTC.

The V call is TRBV16, the J call TRBJ2-1; 8 bases line up with TRBD1. Looked up from germline, CDR1 is KGHSY and CDR2 is FQNENV. The J segment lost 7 bases and the V segment lost 6 bases, leaving 11 bases of the junction unmatched. The CDR3 extends over 15 amino acids. The CDR3 nucleotides are TGTGCCAGCAGTCCCACCGGGACAGGTAATAATGAGCAGTTCTTC. Amino acids: CASSPTGTGNNEQFF.

This chain connects TRBV6-5 to TRBJ2-5; a weak D match, TRBD2 (6 bases). Trimming left V 4 bases short and J 4 bases short, with 19 bases between. Germline values: CDR1 MNHEY, CDR2 SVGAGI. The CDR3 has 16 residues. The CDR3: CASSSSGPGAGETQYF. For the CDR3, the DNA is TGTGCCAGCAGTTCTTCAGGGCCGGGAGCTGGAGAGACCCAGTACTTC.

The J gene is TRBJ2-7, the V gene TRBV27; maybe TRBD2 (6 bases). V was cut by 6 bases and J by 3 bases, with 18 bases left in between. Per germline, CDR1 MNHEY and CDR2 SMNVEV (reference sequence). The CDR3 spans 15 residues. DNA of the CDR3: TGTGCCAGCAGAATTACGGGGGACGGAGGCTACGAGCAGTACTTC. This gives the protein CASRITGDGGYEQYF.

J is TRBJ2-1 and V is TRBV5-6; no clear D gene. The V end lost 2 bases, the J end lost 5 bases, and 11 bases lay between the germline ends. The CDR3 runs to 14 residues. The germline V gene encodes CDR1 SGHDT and CDR2 YYEEEE. Here the CDR3 reads CASSLLSEDNEQFF. The CDR3 DNA is TGTGCCAGCAGCTTACTATCCGAGGACAATGAGCAGTTCTTC.

This clone occurred once. This chain uses TRBV6-4 with TRBJ2-7, with 8 bases matching TRBD2. J lost 1 base, V lost 3 bases, and 5 bases had no gene match. CDR3 length equals 15 residues. Looked up from germline, CDR1 is MRHNA and CDR2 is SNTAGT. CDR3: CASSERAGESYEQYF. The CDR3 bases are TGTGCCAGCAGTGAGAGAGCGGGGGAGTCCTACGAGCAGTACTTC.

V gene TRBV10-1 combines with J gene TRBJ2-1, with TRBD2 matching over 7 bases. J was trimmed by 0 bases and V by 6 bases; bases with no gene match: 5. Germline CDR1 is WNHNN and CDR2 is SYGVQD (reference sequence). The CDR3 extends over 15 amino acids. This CDR3 reads CASSPLAASYNEQFF. CDR3 bases: TGCGCCAGCAGCCCTCTAGCGGCCTCCTACAATGAGCAGTTCTTC.

J is TRBJ1-1 and V is TRBV4-2; 9 bases match TRBD1. With V trimmed by 5 bases and J by 7 bases, 8 bases remained unmatched. This CDR3 spans 14 amino acids. Per germline, CDR1 LGHNA and CDR2 YNFKEQ. The CDR3 region has the DNA TGTGCCAGCAGCAAAAGGGACAGGGAAGGTGAAGCTTTCTTT. Translation: CASSKRDREGEAFF.

This clone was seen more than once but under ten times. The J gene is TRBJ1-2, the V gene TRBV9, with D maybe TRBD1 (5 bases). The CDR3 is made up of 12 amino acids. Germline values: CDR1 SGDLS, CDR2 YYNGEE. V was pared by 4 bases and J by 5 bases, with 9 bases between. CDR3 protein: CASSTQGYGYTF. CDR3 DNA sequence: TGTGCCAGCAGCACCCAGGGTTATGGCTACACCTTC.

This clone was seen once. The chain is built from TRBV6-5 and TRBJ1-4; tentatively, D is TRBD1 (5 bases). V was shortened by 4 bases and J by 8 bases, with 17 bases between the two germline ends. This CDR3 is 15 amino acids long. CDR1 is MNHEY and CDR2 is SVGAGI in the germline V gene. CDR3 loop: CASSWAGGTHEKLFF. The DNA of the CDR3 is TGTGCCAGCAGTTGGGCGGGGGGGACCCACGAAAAACTGTTTTTT.

In its sample, this clone was seen a few times. The chain employs TRBV29-1 and TRBJ1-1; the D is unclear. Germline CDR1 is SQVTM and CDR2 is ANQGSEA. The CDR3 spans 11 residues. V dropped 3 bases and J dropped 4 bases, with 6 bases sitting between them. The CDR3 DNA reads TGCAGCGTTGATTCGTCCACTGAAGCTTTCTTT. It specifies CSVDSSTEAFF.

In nucleotides, the CDR3 is TGTGCCAGCAGCGAAGGGGACAGGGGTGCCTACGAGCAGTACTTC. Translated, it gives CASSEGDRGAYEQYF. The V call is TRBV5-6, the J call TRBJ2-7, with 10 bases aligning to TRBD1. This CDR3 is built from 15 residues. Germline V CDR1 and CDR2: SGHDT, YYEEEE. Trimming cost V 4 bases and J 2 bases; bases outside gene matches: 6.

V is TRBV9 and J is TRBJ2-7, with TRBD2 as a possible D gene (6 bases). Germline CDR1 is SGDLS and CDR2 is YYNGEE. CDR3 size: 17 residues. Trimming cost V 4 bases and J 0 bases, with 20 bases left between them. The DNA for the CDR3 is TGTGCCAGCAGCCCCAATTCGGGGACTTCGAGCTCCTACGAGCAGTACTTC. Translation: CASSPNSGTSSSYEQYF.

V usage is TRBV27 and J usage is TRBJ2-1, with a possible D match to TRBD2 (6 bases). This CDR3 contains 11 residues. CDR1 and CDR2 (germline): MNHEY, SMNVEV (reference sequence). The ends were cut back, 6 bases at V and 11 bases at J, with 11 bases in the middle. This chain's CDR3 is CASRGGPKQFF. The CDR3, as DNA: TGTGCCAGCAGGGGGGGACCGAAGCAGTTCTTC.

Details on this clone: This is likely a read error, given that the CDR3 carries no conserved phenylalanine or tryptophan at its end. The DNA is left out, because the CDR3 cannot be placed on it with certainty; the CDR3 is given as TCRdb lists it. The chain couples TRBV20-1 to TRBJ2-3; the DNA was not compared with TRBD1, the D call given in the table. Germline CDR1 DFQATT, CDR2 SNEGSKA (reference sequence). The CDR3 comprises 8 residues, both ends counted. The CDR3 here is CSAKGASL.

The rearrangement uses TRBV6-4 and TRBJ2-1, with D perhaps TRBD1 (6 bases). Looked up from germline, CDR1 is MRHNA and CDR2 is SNTAGT. This CDR3 comprises 16 residues. The V end was cut by 6 bases, the J end by 5 bases, with 20 bases between. CDR3 coding DNA: TGTGCCAGCAGGGCGCAGGGGCAGAGCTTTAACAATGAGCAGTTCTTC. Translation: CASRAQGQSFNNEQFF.

This chain joins TRBV19 and TRBJ1-4; 8 bases match TRBD1. This CDR3 region has 13 residues. V lost 7 bases to trimming and J lost 6 bases; unmatched junction nucleotides: 4. The germline V gene encodes CDR1 LNHDA and CDR2 SQIVND (reference sequence). The CDR3 reads CASMGRGHEKLFF. The CDR3 DNA sequence: TGTGCCAGTATGGGCAGGGGGCATGAAAAACTGTTTTTT.

The CDR3 nucleotides read TGTGCCTGGAGTGACCACGACAGGGGAGGGACCTATGGCTACACCTTC. It specifies CAWSDHDRGGTYGYTF. The V gene is TRBV30, the J gene TRBJ1-2; 8 bases match TRBD1. CDR1 and CDR2 from the germline V gene are GTSNPN and SVGIG (reference sequence). The length of the CDR3 is 16 residues. Losses at the gene ends were 1 base for V and 4 bases for J; bases not matched to a gene: 11.

The rearrangement uses TRBV7-8 and TRBJ2-7; TRBD2 agrees at 7 bases. The CDR3 extends over 15 amino acids. CDR1 and CDR2 (germline): SGHVS, FQNEAQ. V gave up 4 bases and J gave up 7 bases; unmatched junction bases: 13. Written as DNA, the CDR3 is TGTGCCAGCAGCTCTAGAGGCGGGGCAGCGGGGGAGCAGTACTTC. This encodes CASSSRGGAAGEQYF.

This chain uses TRBV7-8 with TRBJ1-2, with D tentatively TRBD1 (6 bases). The germline gives CDR1 SGHVS, CDR2 FQNEAQ. V gave up 6 bases and J gave up 6 bases, with 17 bases separating them. The CDR3 length is 14 residues. CDR3 coding DNA: TGTGCCAGCAGTTCTTTAGGGGGGGGTCATGGCTACACCTTC. It is translated as CASSSLGGGHGYTF.

The chain links TRBV25-1 to TRBJ1-2; 9 bases line up with TRBD1. After removal of 4 bases from V and 4 bases from J, the junction contained 13 bases not matched to a gene. The germline CDR1 and CDR2 sequences are MGHDK and SYGVNS. The CDR3 extends over 17 amino acids. In DNA, the CDR3 is TGTGCCAGCAGTGGGGATCTAGGGACAGGGTATGGCTATGGCTACACCTTC. Translated: CASSGDLGTGYGYGYTF.

This sequence joins TRBV5-1 and TRBJ1-6, with D maybe TRBD1 (5 bases). This CDR3 has 15 amino acids. Germline CDR1 reads SGHRS; CDR2 reads YFSETQ. V lost 3 bases, J lost 10 bases, and 17 bases lay in between. This CDR3 is CASSWGGGESSPLHF. The CDR3 DNA is TGCGCCAGCAGCTGGGGGGGTGGGGAAAGCTCACCCCTCCACTTT.

The rearrangement joins TRBV2 to TRBJ2-7; 7 nucleotides agree with TRBD1. This CDR3 contains 12 residues. Looked up from germline, CDR1 is SNHLY and CDR2 is FYNNEI. The ends lost 4 bases at V and 6 bases at J; junction bases unmatched: 3. CDR3 in DNA: TGTGCCAGCAGTGGGGACAGTATCGAGCAGTACTTC. This encodes CASSGDSIEQYF.

The chain links TRBV27 to TRBJ2-5; a weak D match, TRBD2 (6 bases). The CDR3 length is 18 residues. Per germline, CDR1 MNHEY and CDR2 SMNVEV (reference sequence). V lost 6 bases and J 5 bases, leaving 28 bases between the germline ends. CDR3 in amino acids: CASSPYGTPGSYSETQYF. The DNA for the CDR3 is TGTGCCAGCAGCCCCTACGGGACTCCTGGTAGCTATTCGGAGACCCAGTACTTC.